What follows are 21 T cell receptor beta chains derived from one specimen sequenced in a study of shared clonotypes between healthy human individuals. Here immunoSEQ multiplex PCR was the method, and the copy in TCRdb shows in-frame clones only, minus some. The sample carries more than 1.2 million clones, approximately 98.5% recorded once. The sample was naive CD4+ T cells sorted from blood. Regarding subset: CD45RA+ positively selected. The receptor set was obtained from a man aged 30-40 years in good health.

The chain recombines TRBV5-4 with TRBJ2-1, with 11 bases fitting TRBD1. Germline V gene lookup returns CDR1 SGHNT and CDR2 YYREEE (reference sequence). The CDR3 runs 16 residues. V shed 7 bases and J 7 bases; nucleotides not matched to a gene: 13. In DNA, the CDR3 is TGTGCCAGCGGGGAGCGACCCGGGACAGGGGGAAATGAGCAGTTCTTC. Its protein product is CASGERPGTGGNEQFF.

The V and J genes are TRBV27 and TRBJ2-1; D may be TRBD1 or TRBD2 (5 bases each). Between the trimmed V and J ends, which lost 11 bases and 4 bases, there was a span of 15 bases. The CDR3 is made up of 13 amino acids. Germline V gene sequence: CDR1 MNHEY, CDR2 SMNVEV (reference sequence). CDR3 sequence (DNA): TGTGCCGCATGGGACCAAATATACAATGAGCAGTTCTTC. Translating gives CAAWDQIYNEQFF.

This chain links TRBV6-1 with TRBJ2-7; D might be TRBD2 (6 bases). V was pared by 0 bases and J by 9 bases, with 15 bases between. Per germline, CDR1 MNHNS and CDR2 SASEGT. The length of the CDR3 is 14 residues. CDR3 nucleotide sequence: TGTGCCAGCAGTGAAGCGATTTTAAGGGAGGCGCAGTACTTC. Translation: CASSEAILREAQYF.

The chain couples TRBV5-6 to TRBJ2-5; D could derive from TRBD1 or TRBD2 (6 bases each). This CDR3 is 14 amino acids long. With 3 bases removed from V and 7 bases from J, the gap between germline ends came to 16 bases. The germline V gene encodes CDR1 SGHDT and CDR2 YYEEEE. In DNA form, the CDR3 reads TGTGCCAGCAGCTCTGGGTCCGGGGGCGGGACCCAGTACTTC. As protein: CASSSGSGGGTQYF.

This chain uses TRBV18 with TRBJ2-2, with 9 bases identical to TRBD2. V lost 6 bases to trimming and J lost 5 bases; unmatched junction nucleotides: 13. CDR1 KGHSH and CDR2 LQKENI come from the germline V gene. This CDR3 region has 17 residues. DNA for the CDR3: TGTGCCAGCTCGCCTCGGTTAGCGGGAGAGCGGACCGGGGAGCTGTTTTTT. Its translation: CASSPRLAGERTGELFF.

The rearrangement uses TRBV2 and TRBJ2-7; TRBD1 aligns across 7 bases. Germline assignment: CDR1 SNHLY and CDR2 FYNNEI. V lost 6 bases to trimming and J lost 5 bases; unmatched junction nucleotides: 7. This CDR3 comprises 13 residues. The CDR3 spells CASRKDRQNEQYF. Written as DNA, the CDR3 is TGTGCCAGCAGGAAGGACAGGCAAAACGAGCAGTACTTC.

This chain links TRBV27 with TRBJ1-1; TRBD1 matches at 7 bases. V lost 1 base and J lost 8; bases outside the gene matches: 4. This CDR3 spans 13 amino acids. Germline V CDR1 and CDR2: MNHEY, SMNVEV (reference sequence). The CDR3 loop reads CASSLFRTGEAFF. DNA of the CDR3: TGTGCCAGCAGTTTATTCCGGACAGGCGAAGCTTTCTTT.

About this clone itself: Within the sample, other DNA sequences also encode this same CDR3. This chain links TRBV18 with TRBJ2-1; 12 bases are a match to TRBD2. Looked up from germline, CDR1 is KGHSH and CDR2 is LQKENI. V lost 3 bases to trimming and J lost 4 bases; unmatched junction nucleotides: 1. The CDR3 has 15 amino acids. In nucleotides, the CDR3 is TGTGCCAGCTCACCCGGACTAGCGGGATACAATGAGCAGTTCTTC. It specifies CASSPGLAGYNEQFF.

This clone was recorded only once. Other DNA sequences of this sample code for an identical CDR3. This chain uses TRBV7-2 with TRBJ2-7; D unresolved. This CDR3 has 14 residues. The V gene's germline CDR1 is SGHTA and CDR2 FQGNSA. Trimming removed 2 bases at V and 0 bases at J, with 8 bases between. CDR3 loop: CASSLRADSYEQYF. As DNA, the CDR3 is TGTGCCAGCAGCTTAAGGGCCGACTCCTACGAGCAGTACTTC.

This clone was recorded only once. The rearrangement uses TRBV27 and TRBJ2-2; D is unresolved. CDR1 is MNHEY and CDR2 is SMNVEV in the germline V gene (reference sequence). This CDR3 has 17 residues. Trimming removed 3 bases from V and 0 bases from J, with 14 bases in between. The CDR3 is CASSFLQSIANTGELFF. Here the CDR3 DNA reads TGTGCCAGCAGTTTTTTGCAGAGCATCGCGAACACCGGGGAGCTGTTTTTT.

This sequence joins TRBV7-9 and TRBJ2-1; 11 bases agree with TRBD2. The CDR3 has 16 amino acids. Trimming removed 2 bases from V and 3 bases from J; junction bases left unmatched: 3. Germline V lookup: CDR1 SEHNR, CDR2 FQNEAQ (reference sequence). The CDR3 DNA follows: TGTGCCAGCAGCTTACGACTAGCGGGGCTCTACAATGAGCAGTTCTTC. This encodes CASSLRLAGLYNEQFF.

Here the CDR3 DNA reads TGTGCCACCAGCAGAGGACAGGGGGAGACCATATATTTT. This gives the protein CATSRGQGETIYF. The chain is built from TRBV15 and TRBJ1-3; 9 nucleotides agree with TRBD1. This CDR3 is built from 13 residues. Trimming at V came to 1 base and at J to 10 bases, leaving 2 bases not matched to a gene. Germline V gene data show CDR1 as LNHNV and CDR2 as YYDKDF (reference sequence).

The genes are TRBV4-1 and TRBJ1-5; no reliable D call. CDR1 and CDR2 from the germline V gene are MGHRA and YSYEKL. The V end was cut by 3 bases, the J end by 1 base, with 10 bases between. This CDR3 comprises 15 residues. CDR3 sequence (DNA): TGCGCCAGCAGCCATTCGCTACCCAGCAATCAGCCCCAGCATTTT. Amino acid sequence: CASSHSLPSNQPQHF.

V usage is TRBV29-1 and J usage is TRBJ1-2; possible D gene TRBD1, 5 bases. Germline assignment: CDR1 SQVTM and CDR2 ANQGSEA. With 5 bases removed from V and 6 bases from J, the gap between germline ends came to 16 bases. The length of the CDR3 is 13 residues. CDR3 DNA: TGCAGCGTTATGGCCGCACCGGGGCATGGCTACACCTTC. Its translation: CSVMAAPGHGYTF. Together with reference TRBV29-1 and TRBJ1-2, the CDR3 gives the full variable domain: SAVISQKPSRDICQRGTSLTIQCQVDSQVTMMFWYRQQPGQSLTLIATANQGSEATYESGFVIDKFPISRPNLTFSTLTVSNMSPEDSSIYLCSVMAAPGHGYTFGSGTRLTVV.

The genes are TRBV5-1 and TRBJ2-5; 8 bases are a match to TRBD2. The V gene's germline CDR1 is SGHRS and CDR2 YFSETQ. This CDR3 is 19 amino acids long. After removal of 4 bases from V and 2 bases from J, the junction contained 19 bases not matched to a gene. CDR3 DNA: TGCGCCAGCAGCCCAAGTGTGGCTAGCGGGTATCCCAATCAAGAGACCCAGTACTTC. This translates into CASSPSVASGYPNQETQYF.

The chain employs TRBV30 and TRBJ1-1; tentatively, D is TRBD1 (5 bases). CDR3 length: 11 residues. The V end lost 3 bases, the J end lost 10 bases, and 12 bases lay between the germline ends. Germline values: CDR1 GTSNPN, CDR2 SVGIG (reference sequence). The CDR3: CAWSSGAGAFF. The CDR3 nucleotides are TGTGCCTGGAGCTCCGGGGCTGGAGCTTTCTTT.

The J gene is TRBJ2-5, the V gene TRBV9, with D perhaps matching TRBD2 (6 bases). Trimming stripped 4 bases from V and 5 bases from J, with 12 bases between. The CDR3 consists of 13 residues. CDR1 SGDLS and CDR2 YYNGEE come from the germline V gene. In nucleotides, the CDR3 is TGTGCCAGCAGCTCGGGGGTGTTGGAGACCCAGTACTTC. The encoded protein is CASSSGVLETQYF. Using reference TRBV9 and TRBJ2-5 for the parts outside the CDR3, the full variable domain is DSGVTQTPKHLITATGQRVTLRCSPRSGDLSVYWYQQSLDQGLQFLIQYYNGEERAKGNILERFSAQQFPDLHSELNLSSLELGDSALYFCASSSGVLETQYFGPGTRLLVL.

In nucleotides, the CDR3 is TGTGCCAGCAGCTTAGCCGCAGGGTTCTACGAGCAGTACTTC. It is translated as CASSLAAGFYEQYF. The chain recombines TRBV11-2 with TRBJ2-7; D may be TRBD1 (5 bases). This CDR3 spans 14 amino acids. Per germline, CDR1 SGHAT and CDR2 FQNNGV. Trimming pared 1 base from V and 3 bases from J, leaving 10 bases between.

The chain links TRBV9 to TRBJ1-1; D unclear. The V end lost 2 bases, the J end lost 1 base, and 9 bases lay between the germline ends. The CDR3 runs to 14 residues. Germline assignment: CDR1 SGDLS and CDR2 YYNGEE. CDR3 region: CASSVAWGNTEAFF. The CDR3 nucleotides read TGTGCCAGCAGCGTCGCTTGGGGGAACACTGAAGCTTTCTTT.

This clone was picked up one time. J is TRBJ2-7 and V is TRBV10-2; D ambiguous. V was shortened by 8 bases and J by 5 bases, with 13 bases between the two germline ends. This CDR3 is built from 12 residues. CDR1 is WSHSY and CDR2 is SAAADI in the germline V gene. The CDR3 sequence: CASGFPSNEQYF. CDR3 nucleotides: TGCGCCAGCGGCTTCCCCTCGAACGAGCAGTACTTC.

The chain couples TRBV18 to TRBJ1-2, with TRBD1 matching 8 bases. Germline-derived CDR1 and CDR2 are KGHSH and LQKENI. The ends lost 3 bases at V and 5 bases at J; junction bases unmatched: 5. This CDR3 comprises 14 residues. CDR3 amino acids: CASSPEGQVYGYTF. DNA of the CDR3: TGTGCCAGCTCACCGGAGGGACAGGTATATGGCTACACCTTC.